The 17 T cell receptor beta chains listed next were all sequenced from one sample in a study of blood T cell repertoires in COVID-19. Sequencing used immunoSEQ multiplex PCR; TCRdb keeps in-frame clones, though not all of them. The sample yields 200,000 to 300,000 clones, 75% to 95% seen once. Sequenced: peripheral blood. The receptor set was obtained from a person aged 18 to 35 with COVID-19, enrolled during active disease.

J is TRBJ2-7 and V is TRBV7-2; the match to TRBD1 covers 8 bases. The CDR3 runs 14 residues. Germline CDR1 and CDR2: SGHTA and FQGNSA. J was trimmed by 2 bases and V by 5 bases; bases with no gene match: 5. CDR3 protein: CASSPGTGPYEQYF. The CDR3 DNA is TGTGCCAGCAGCCCAGGGACAGGCCCCTACGAGCAGTACTTC.

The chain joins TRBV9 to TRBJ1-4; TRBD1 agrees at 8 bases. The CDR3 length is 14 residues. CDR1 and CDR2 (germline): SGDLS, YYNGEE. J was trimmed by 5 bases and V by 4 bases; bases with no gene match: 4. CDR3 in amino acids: CASSFGQGNEKLFF. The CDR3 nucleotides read TGTGCCAGCAGCTTCGGACAGGGCAATGAAAAACTGTTTTTT.

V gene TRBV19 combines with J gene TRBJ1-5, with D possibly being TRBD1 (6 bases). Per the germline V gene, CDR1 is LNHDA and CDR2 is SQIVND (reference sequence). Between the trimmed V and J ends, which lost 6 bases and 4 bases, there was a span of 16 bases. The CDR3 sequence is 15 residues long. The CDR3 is CASSGTFGRNQPQHF. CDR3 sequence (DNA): TGTGCCAGTAGCGGGACATTCGGGCGGAATCAGCCCCAGCATTTT.

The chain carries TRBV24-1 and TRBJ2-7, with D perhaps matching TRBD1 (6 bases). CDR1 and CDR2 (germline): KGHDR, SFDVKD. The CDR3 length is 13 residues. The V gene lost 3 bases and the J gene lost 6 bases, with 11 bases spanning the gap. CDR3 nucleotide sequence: TGTGCCACCAGTGATCACGGACAGACCGAGCAGTACTTC. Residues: CATSDHGQTEQYF.

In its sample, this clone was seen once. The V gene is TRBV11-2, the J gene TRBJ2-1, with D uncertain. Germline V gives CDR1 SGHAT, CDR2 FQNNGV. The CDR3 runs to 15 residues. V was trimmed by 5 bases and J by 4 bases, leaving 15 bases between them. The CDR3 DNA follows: TGTGCCAGCAGCCCCTCGACTCTTCAGTACAATGAGCAGTTCTTC. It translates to CASSPSTLQYNEQFF. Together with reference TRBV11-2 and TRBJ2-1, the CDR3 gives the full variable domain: EAGVAQSPRYKIIEKRQSVAFWCNPISGHATLYWYQQILGQGPKLLIQFQNNGVVDDSQLPKDRFSAERLKGVDSTLKIQPAKLEDSAVYLCASSPSTLQYNEQFFGPGTRLTVL.

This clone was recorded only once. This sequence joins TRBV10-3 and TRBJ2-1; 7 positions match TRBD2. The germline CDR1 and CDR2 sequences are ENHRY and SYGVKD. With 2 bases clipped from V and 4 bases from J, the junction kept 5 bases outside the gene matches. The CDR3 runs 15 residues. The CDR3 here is CAISEAASGYNEQFF. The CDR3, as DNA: TGTGCCATCAGTGAGGCGGCTAGCGGATACAATGAGCAGTTCTTC.

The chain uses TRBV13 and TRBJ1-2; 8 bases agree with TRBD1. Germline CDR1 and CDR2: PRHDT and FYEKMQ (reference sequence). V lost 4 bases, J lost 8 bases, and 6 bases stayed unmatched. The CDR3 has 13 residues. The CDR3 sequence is CASSSRTGWGYTF. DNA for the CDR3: TGTGCCAGCAGCTCCCGGACAGGGTGGGGCTACACCTTC. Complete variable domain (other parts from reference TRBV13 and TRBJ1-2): AAGVIQSPRHLIKEKRETATLKCYPIPRHDTVYWYQQGPGQDPQFLISFYEKMQSDKGSIPDRFSAQQFSDYHSELNMSSLELGDSALYFCASSSRTGWGYTFGSGTRLTVV.

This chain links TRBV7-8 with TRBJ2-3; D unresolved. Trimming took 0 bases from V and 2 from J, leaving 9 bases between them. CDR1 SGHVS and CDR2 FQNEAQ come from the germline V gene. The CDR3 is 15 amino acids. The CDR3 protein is CASSLALANTDTQYF. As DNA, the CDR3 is TGTGCCAGCAGCTTAGCACTCGCCAACACAGATACGCAGTATTTT.

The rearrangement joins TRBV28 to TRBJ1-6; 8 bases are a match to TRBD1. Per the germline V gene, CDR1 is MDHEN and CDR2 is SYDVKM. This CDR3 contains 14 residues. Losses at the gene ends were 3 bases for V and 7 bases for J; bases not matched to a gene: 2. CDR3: CASSFRDRNSPLHF. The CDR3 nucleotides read TGTGCCAGCAGTTTTAGGGACAGGAATTCACCCCTCCACTTT.

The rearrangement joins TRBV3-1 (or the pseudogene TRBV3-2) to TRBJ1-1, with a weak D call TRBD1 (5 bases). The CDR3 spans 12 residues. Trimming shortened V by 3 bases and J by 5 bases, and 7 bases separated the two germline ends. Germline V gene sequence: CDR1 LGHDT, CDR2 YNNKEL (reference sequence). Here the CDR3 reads CASSHGGTEAFF. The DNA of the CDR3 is TGTGCCAGCAGCCATGGGGGGACTGAAGCTTTCTTT.

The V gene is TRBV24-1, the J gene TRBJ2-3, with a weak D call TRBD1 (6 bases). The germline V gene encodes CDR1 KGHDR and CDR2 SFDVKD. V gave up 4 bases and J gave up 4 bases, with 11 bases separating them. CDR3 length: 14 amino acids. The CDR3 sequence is CATSETQGPDTQYF. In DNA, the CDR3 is TGTGCCACCAGTGAGACACAGGGACCAGATACGCAGTATTTT.

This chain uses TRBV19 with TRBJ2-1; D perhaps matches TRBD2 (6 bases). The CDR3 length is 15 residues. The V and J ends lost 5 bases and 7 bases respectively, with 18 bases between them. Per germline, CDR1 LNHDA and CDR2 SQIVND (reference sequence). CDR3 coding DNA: TGTGCCAGTAGTCCGGCTAGCGTGGGTGGGAATGAGCAGTTCTTC. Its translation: CASSPASVGGNEQFF.

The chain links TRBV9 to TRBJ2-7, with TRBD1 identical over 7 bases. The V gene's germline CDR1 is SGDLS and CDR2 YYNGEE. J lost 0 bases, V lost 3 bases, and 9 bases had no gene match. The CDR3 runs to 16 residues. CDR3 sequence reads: CASSAPEGQSSYEQYF. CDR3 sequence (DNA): TGTGCCAGCAGCGCCCCTGAGGGACAGAGCTCCTACGAGCAGTACTTC.

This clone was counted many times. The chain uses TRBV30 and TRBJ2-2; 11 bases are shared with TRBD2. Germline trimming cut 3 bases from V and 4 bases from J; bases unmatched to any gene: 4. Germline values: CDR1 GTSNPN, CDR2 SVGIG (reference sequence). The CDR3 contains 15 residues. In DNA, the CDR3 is TGTGCCTGGAGCGTCACTAGCGGGGGCACCGGGGAGCTGTTTTTT. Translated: CAWSVTSGGTGELFF.

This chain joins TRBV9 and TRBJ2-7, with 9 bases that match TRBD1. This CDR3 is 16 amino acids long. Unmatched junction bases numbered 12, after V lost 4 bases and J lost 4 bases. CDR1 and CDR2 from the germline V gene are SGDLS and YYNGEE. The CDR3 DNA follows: TGTGCCAGCAGCCCGCGGCCGGGGACAGGGATATACGAGCAGTACTTC. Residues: CASSPRPGTGIYEQYF.

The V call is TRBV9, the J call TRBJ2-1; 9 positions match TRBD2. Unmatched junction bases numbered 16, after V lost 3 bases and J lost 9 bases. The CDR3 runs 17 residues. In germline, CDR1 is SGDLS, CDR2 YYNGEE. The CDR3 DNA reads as TGTGCCAGCAGCGATCCAATAGCGGGAGTGGAGATAAGTGAGCAGTTCTTC. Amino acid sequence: CASSDPIAGVEISEQFF.

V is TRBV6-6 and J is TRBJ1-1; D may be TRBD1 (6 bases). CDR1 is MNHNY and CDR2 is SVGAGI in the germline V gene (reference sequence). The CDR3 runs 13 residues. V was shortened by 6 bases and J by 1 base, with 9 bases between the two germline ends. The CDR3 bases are TGTGCCAGCAGCTTACAGGGGAACACTGAAGCTTTCTTT. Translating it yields CASSLQGNTEAFF.